This TCR beta chain was captured by sequencing in a study of cytomegalovirus exposure and HLA in healthy donors (dated by TCRdb to 2016 to 2017). Regarding the study in general: An earlier analysis of approximately 590 of the donors reported approximately 290 Gb of sequence data and roughly 100 million unique TCR beta sequences from 150 million to 200 million T cells. In the later analysis, no new phenotypic data were used to find candidate immune exposures; instead, reliance was placed on TCR beta sequences and their occurrence across donors. Class I and class II HLA loci were covered by the typing at four-digit resolution. All discovery cohort repertoires had been generated using a single sequencing platform. Because of strong linkage in the cohort, five DR-DQ haplotypes were treated as single units for association and clustering. An early release that covered roughly 600 HLA-typed donors contained around 330 gigabases of sequencing data and 80 million or so unique TCR sequences. Among the roughly 390 genotyped donors, more than 70% belonged to the genetic ancestry cluster associated with self-reported Caucasian donors. In addition to the first cohort of 500 to 850 subjects, a separate validation cohort of 130 or so different subjects was used. Among some 410 genotyped donors of the cohort, an average of 235,054 unique TCR beta nucleotide sequences were sequenced per donor, roughly 20% of them non-productive. The study profiled the T cell repertoires of some 610 subjects by immunosequencing and related them to cytomegalovirus serostatus. The number of typed donors differed by locus: about 620-640 for A, B, C, DRB1 and DQB1; 522 for DQA1; 606 for DPA1; and 400 to 480 for DPB1. High-throughput TCR immunosequencing, statistical association of individual TCRs with disease status, and machine learning were combined to predict cytomegalovirus infection status. In a later analysis, previously published TCR beta repertoires from 600 to 850 donors were re-analyzed and high-resolution HLA genotyping was added so that TCR occurrence patterns could be studied. Donor age, sex, ethnicity and CMV serostatus were collected together with the repertoire data. A later genetic analysis used genome-wide SNP genotypes for about three fifths of the 666 donors, treating that subset as a discovery cohort. An earlier analysis of approximately 500 of the donors applied high-throughput TCR beta sequencing to assess whether each TCR beta V gene segment acted as functional or pseudogenic. The study aimed to test whether signatures of past pathogen exposure could be identified by cataloging public T cell receptors.

The cohort comprised some 680 healthy bone marrow donors. At the time of sampling, every cohort member was nominally healthy, though immune exposures that went unrecorded were likely present. The donor was CMV seronegative and belonged to the group of 320 or so seronegative cohort members. A peripheral blood sample was collected from each donor, and TCR beta sequencing was performed on peripheral blood mononuclear cells. The Qiagen DNeasy Blood Extraction Kit was used to extract genomic DNA from the blood cell samples. The protocol used for the library was the immunoSEQ multiplex PCR assay. The multiplex PCR relied on a mix of 60 forward primers for TCR Vbeta segments and 13 reverse primers for TCR Jbeta segments. A multiplex PCR assay on genomic DNA amplified the CDR3 region of rearranged TCR beta genes. Amplified TCR beta libraries were sequenced as 87-base-pair reads on the Illumina HiSeq System. The study's processing was this. A later analysis tallied 75 million to 85 million unique TCR beta chains across the approximately 670 repertoires, and approximately 12 million of those chains were shared by two or more donors. To remove PCR and sequencing errors, raw reads were error-corrected and collapsed into unique sequences using a nearest-neighbor algorithm that merged closely related sequences. V, D and J gene segments were assigned by aligning CDR3 sequences to IMGT reference sequences. Each retained sequence needed at least a six-nucleotide match to both a V gene segment and a J gene segment. A rearrangement counted as productive if the CDR3 had no stop codons and remained in frame with V and J, and every other rearrangement counted as non-productive. Following IMGT convention, CDR3 was defined as the stretch from the second conserved V-encoded cysteine up to the conserved J-encoded phenylalanine. Sequences without an unambiguous match to a single V gene segment were excluded from the earlier analysis of almost 600 of the donors. In an earlier analysis of roughly 600 of the donors, a V segment was called functional when productive rearrangements were above 56.7%, and segregating when the standard deviation between donors exceeded 5%. To diagnose cytomegalovirus status from the catalog of TCR beta chain sequences, a statistical classification framework was built. In a later analysis, V and J genes were assigned by comparing TCR nucleotide sequences against IMGT/GENE-DB human TR gene sequences. Using the TCRdist pipeline, a later analysis assigned CDR3 sequences along with most-parsimonious VDJ recombination scenarios. In a later analysis, each TCR beta chain was defined by its CDR3 amino acid sequence together with its V-gene family, and reads lacking a unique V-gene family were excluded. To address suspected cross-contamination and a sequencing artifact, a later analysis removed 450 to 700 highly shared, low-generation-probability nucleotide sequences. For each public chain, a later analysis derived a clonal expansion index from normalized ranks of inferred template counts within each repertoire. Generation probabilities in a later analysis came from a VDJ recombination model fitted to out-of-frame rearrangements, and those results were checked against IGoR. Hypergeometric tests were used in a later analysis to score TCR-TCR, TCR-HLA and TCR-CMV co-occurrence, with a repertoire-size bias correction applied to the TCR pairs. A later analysis estimated false discovery rates by permuting HLA or CMV assignments 20 times. In a later analysis, co-occurring TCRs were grouped with DBSCAN, and TCRdist sequence similarity was added when clustering was performed within HLA-allele-positive subsets. For co-occurrence clustering, repertoires with fewer than 30,000 or more than 120,000 public chains were excluded, along with five or six repertoires with anomalous nucleotide sharing. Entries here come from immuneACCESS through TCRdb and include only in-frame sequences with V and J called. Some clones fail to appear in such tables; in the studies checked, an unresolved V gene covers under half of the shortfall, and the cause of the remainder is unknown. V, J and clone size were drawn from that table, and D and trimming were deduced from the DNA. The sample contains fewer than 350,000 clones, around 90% of them found a single time. Of the sample, more than 2% is held by the ten largest clones.

Study-wide conclusions, independent of this receptor: Because some donors lacked HLA typing at each locus, the association tests relied only on the typed subset. A cluster of highly shared sequence variants was judged likely to be a technical artifact of the sequencing pipeline. V-gene and J-gene trimming of TCR beta chains was associated with a missense DCLRE1C variant in a later genetic analysis, and the association was replicated in an independent cohort. Compared with the approximately 710-donor mean, donors in an Asian-associated ancestry cluster had fewer N-insertions in productive TCRs, according to a later genetic analysis. Because counts were too low, more than 15 rarely observed V segments, including chromosome 9 orphons, were excluded from the earlier analysis of around 640 of the donors. In an earlier analysis of 587 of the donors, most TCR beta V segments were observed in productive rearrangements about 87% or about 30% of the time, broadly matching IMGT annotations. In a later analysis, HLA-associated TCR beta chains were found to be more clonally expanded and to have lower generation probabilities than equally common non-associated chains. Presence/absence analyses assumed roughly uniform sequencing depth across donors, an assumption that may not hold. While some public TCRs were present in many individuals, most TCR sequences turned up only very rarely across donors. In this cohort, only TCR beta chains were sequenced, and detectable features were limited by the absence of alpha or paired-chain data. A further reported finding was that TCR beta sequences accurately predicted the HLA-A and HLA-B alleles for most subjects in the first cohort. Linkage disequilibrium might explain the correlated functional status among segregating V segments, but an unknown experimental factor could not be ruled out. In a later analysis, about 16,000 TCR beta sequences were associated with specific HLA alleles at a false discovery rate of 0.05. CMV serostatus was the only immune exposure information available for the cohort. Because the 87-base-pair reads could not distinguish some IMGT-functional V segments, including TRBV6-2 and TRBV6-3, those segments were excluded. In a later analysis, the rate of TCR association differed among HLA loci, with DRB1 alleles having the most associated TCRs and HLA-C alleles having the fewest. In a later analysis, most CMV-associated TCR beta chains were found to appear HLA-restricted, with HLA associations seemingly driven largely by CMV exposure. The study listed 150 to 200 TCR beta chains as associated with cytomegalovirus. Three of the identified cytomegalovirus-associated TCR beta chains were confirmed in vitro to be specific for cytomegalovirus antigens. When HLA alleles, especially DR and DQ, strongly co-occurred, TCR associations were difficult to assign to individual alleles. It was suggested by the authors that the approach could potentially be generalized to other disease states and immunological phenotypes. A later analysis reported that several top co-occurrence clusters appeared linked to parvovirus B19, influenza, CMV and Epstein-Barr virus. The classifier was reported to diagnose cytomegalovirus status with high specificity and sensitivity in both the original and validation cohorts.

Trimming at the junction amounts to 1 base on V and 4 bases on J, and the germline ends lie 14 bases apart. The CDR3 goes from the cysteine to the phenylalanine over 16 residues. The DNA shown is the 48-base CDR3, in frame from base 1. CDR1 and CDR2, per the germline V gene (reference sequence), are SGHNT and YYREEE. As concerns this clone: It has no known antigen specificity. Qualities for individual bases were not recorded, and no much larger clone is one base off.

Sequencing input: PBMCs. The receptor's source is a woman between 18 and 29 years old in good health and CMV-seronegative. The chain is encoded by TRBV5-4 joined to TRBJ2-2, and possibly TRBD2, on 7 matching bases. The DNA sequence reads TGTGCCAGCAGCTTGAGGGGGGGCAGTAGCACCGGGGAGCTGTTTTTT. It specifies CASSLRGGSSTGELFF.